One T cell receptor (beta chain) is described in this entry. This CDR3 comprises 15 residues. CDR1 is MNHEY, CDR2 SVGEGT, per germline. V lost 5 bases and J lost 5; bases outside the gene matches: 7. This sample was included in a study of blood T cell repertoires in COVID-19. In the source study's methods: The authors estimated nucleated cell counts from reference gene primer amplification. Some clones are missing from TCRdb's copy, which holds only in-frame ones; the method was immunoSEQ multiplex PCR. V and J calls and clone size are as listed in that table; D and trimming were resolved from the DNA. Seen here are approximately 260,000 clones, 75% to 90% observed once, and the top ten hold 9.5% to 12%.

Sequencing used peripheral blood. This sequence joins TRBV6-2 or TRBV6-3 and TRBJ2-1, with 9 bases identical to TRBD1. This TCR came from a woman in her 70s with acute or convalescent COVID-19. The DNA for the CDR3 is TGTGCCAGCAGTCCCCGGGACAGGGCCAACAATGAGCAGTTCTTC. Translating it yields CASSPRDRANNEQFF.